These 20 T cell receptor beta chains came from one sample sequenced in a study of shared clonotypes between healthy human individuals. Using immunoSEQ multiplex PCR, the repertoire was profiled, and TCRdb retains in-frame clones only, with some absent. Seen here are roughly 1 million clones, around 75% observed once, and the top ten hold roughly 1.5%. The sample was memory CD4+ T cells sorted from blood. Subset described: CD45RA-negative fraction. All receptors derive from a man aged 18 to 30 in good health.

The chain carries TRBV13 and TRBJ2-7; 7 bases match TRBD1. Germline loops: CDR1 PRHDT, CDR2 FYEKMQ (reference sequence). V lost 5 bases, J lost 0 bases, and 16 bases stayed unmatched. The CDR3 contains 18 residues. CDR3 DNA sequence: TGTGCCAGCAGCAGGGCACTCGGACCAGGGGGAAGCTCCTACGAGCAGTACTTC. It is translated as CASSRALGPGGSSYEQYF.

V gene TRBV7-3 combines with J gene TRBJ2-5, with TRBD2 as a possible D gene (6 bases). Germline V gene sequence: CDR1 SGHTA, CDR2 FQGTGA. V was shortened by 5 bases and J by 4 bases, with 11 bases between the two germline ends. The CDR3 totals 13 residues. The chain's CDR3 is CASSRDSLETQYF. CDR3 nucleotide sequence: TGTGCCAGCAGCCGGGACTCTCTAGAGACCCAGTACTTC.

The genes are TRBV7-8 and TRBJ2-7; D uncertain. The CDR3 sequence is 14 residues long. Trimming cost V 6 bases and J 2 bases, with 14 bases left between them. Germline lookup yields CDR1 SGHVS and CDR2 FQNEAQ. For the CDR3, the DNA is TGTGCCAGCAGTAACCCGCCAGGAACCTACGAGCAGTACTTC. Translating gives CASSNPPGTYEQYF.

This chain connects TRBV2 to TRBJ1-6, with D possibly being TRBD1 (6 bases). The CDR3 has 13 residues. Germline V gene sequence: CDR1 SNHLY, CDR2 FYNNEI. Trimming took 4 bases from V and 13 from J, leaving 14 bases between them. In DNA, the CDR3 is TGTGCCAGCAGTGGGCGACAGGTAACTCCCCTCCACTTT. Residues: CASSGRQVTPLHF.

V usage is TRBV10-3 and J usage is TRBJ2-6; D gene ambiguous. CDR1 and CDR2 (germline): ENHRY, SYGVKD. The V end lost 0 bases, the J end lost 0 bases, and 9 bases lay between the germline ends. There are 17 residues in the CDR3. This CDR3 reads CAISESDGTSGANVLTF. Here the CDR3 DNA reads TGTGCCATCAGTGAGTCAGACGGTACCTCTGGGGCCAACGTCCTGACTTTC.

This clone has just a few counts. This chain uses TRBV9 with TRBJ1-1; TRBD1 matches at 8 bases. The CDR3 totals 13 residues. V lost 2 bases to trimming and J lost 4 bases; unmatched junction nucleotides: 1. Germline V CDR1 and CDR2: SGDLS, YYNGEE. This chain's CDR3 is CASSVQGATEAFF. DNA for the CDR3: TGTGCCAGCAGCGTGCAGGGGGCCACTGAAGCTTTCTTT. Supplemented by reference TRBV9 and TRBJ1-1, the full variable domain reads DSGVTQTPKHLITATGQRVTLRCSPRSGDLSVYWYQQSLDQGLQFLIQYYNGEERAKGNILERFSAQQFPDLHSELNLSSLELGDSALYFCASSVQGATEAFFGQGTRLTVV.

The CDR3 DNA sequence: TGTGCCAGCTCACCACCGCCGACAGATACGCAGTATTTT. It is translated as CASSPPPTDTQYF. V gene TRBV18 combines with J gene TRBJ2-3; D is unresolved. Germline CDR1 is KGHSH and CDR2 is LQKENI. CDR3 length: 13 residues. Trimming shortened V by 0 bases and J by 3 bases, and 4 bases separated the two germline ends.

The V and J genes are TRBV2 and TRBJ2-1, with a weak D call TRBD2 (7 bases). The ends were cut back, 6 bases at V and 4 bases at J, with 19 bases in the middle. Germline values: CDR1 SNHLY, CDR2 FYNNEI. This CDR3 has 16 residues. Written as DNA, the CDR3 is TGTGCCAGCAGGGGCGGACTAGGGGGGGCTTACAATGAGCAGTTCTTC. Its translation is CASRGGLGGAYNEQFF.

The chain has TRBV5-5 and TRBJ1-1; 10 nucleotides agree with TRBD1. The germline gives CDR1 SGHKS, CDR2 YYEKEE (reference sequence). CDR3 size: 18 residues. After removal of 4 bases from V and 3 bases from J, the junction contained 15 bases not matched to a gene. CDR3 loop: CASSPPWGTGVEDTEAFF. The DNA for the CDR3 is TGTGCCAGCAGCCCGCCCTGGGGGACAGGGGTAGAGGACACTGAAGCTTTCTTT.

This sequence joins TRBV6-1 and TRBJ2-5; D might be TRBD2 (5 bases). CDR3 size: 16 residues. Germline V gene lookup returns CDR1 MNHNS and CDR2 SASEGT. Trimming removed 2 bases at V and 3 bases at J, with 16 bases between. The CDR3: CASSEPTRTAKETQYF. CDR3 coding DNA: TGTGCCAGCAGTGAACCCACCCGGACTGCAAAAGAGACCCAGTACTTC.

This clone was seen only a few times. The gene calls are TRBV5-1 and TRBJ1-3; D unresolved. Germline CDR1 SGHRS, CDR2 YFSETQ. The V and J ends lost 5 bases and 1 base respectively, with 4 bases between them. The CDR3 sequence is 12 residues long. The CDR3 reads CASRSSGNTIYF. The CDR3 DNA is TGCGCCAGCAGAAGTTCTGGAAACACCATATATTTT. The complete variable domain, with remaining parts taken from reference TRBV5-1 and TRBJ1-3, reads KAGVTQTPRYLIKTRGQQVTLSCSPISGHRSVSWYQQTPGQGLQFLFEYFSETQRNKGNFPGRFSGRQFSNSRSEMNVSTLELGDSALYLCASRSSGNTIYFGEGSWLTVV.

CDR3 amino acids: CASGVQGGLSYEQYF. In nucleotides, the CDR3 is TGCGCCAGCGGAGTACAGGGGGGCCTCTCCTACGAGCAGTACTTC. The chain joins TRBV5-1 to TRBJ2-7; 8 nucleotides align to TRBD1. The CDR3 contains 15 residues. From germline, CDR1 is SGHRS and CDR2 YFSETQ. Unmatched junction bases numbered 9, after V lost 7 bases and J lost 0 bases.

In regard to this clone: This may be a read error, as it is one base from a much larger clone. The rearrangement links TRBV6-1 to TRBJ1-3, with D unresolved. Germline V gene lookup returns CDR1 MNHNS and CDR2 SASEGT. CDR3 length equals 14 residues. The germline V and J ends were trimmed by 3 bases and 0 bases, with 6 bases remaining between them. CDR3 in DNA: TGTGCCAGCAGTGACCCGAGCTCTGGAAACACCATATATTTT. It yields the protein CASSDPSSGNTIYF.

J is TRBJ2-5 and V is TRBV7-2; D possibly corresponds to TRBD1 (6 bases). Trimming left V 4 bases short and J 6 bases short, with 15 bases between. From germline, CDR1 is SGHTA and CDR2 FQGNSA. The CDR3 totals 14 residues. The CDR3 region is CASSSTGGTKTQYF. The DNA for the CDR3 is TGTGCCAGCAGCTCTACTGGGGGCACGAAGACCCAGTACTTC. Full variable domain (missing parts from reference TRBV7-2 and TRBJ2-5): GAGVSQSPSNKVTEKGKDVELRCDPISGHTALYWYRQSLGQGLEFLIYFQGNSAPDKSGLPSDRFSAERTGGSVSTLTIQRTQQEDSAVYLCASSSTGGTKTQYFGPGTRLLVL.

This clone has a count of ten or more. The rearrangement links TRBV30 to TRBJ1-2; possible D gene TRBD1, 5 bases. Germline loops: CDR1 GTSNPN, CDR2 SVGIG (reference sequence). The V gene lost 5 bases and the J gene lost 2 bases, with 9 bases spanning the gap. This CDR3 contains 12 residues. The CDR3: CAWGGTNYGYTF. DNA of the CDR3: TGTGCCTGGGGGGGTACCAACTATGGCTACACCTTC. Variable domain in full (rest from reference TRBV30 and TRBJ1-2): SQTIHQWPATLVQPVGSPLSLECTVEGTSNPNLYWYRQAAGRGLQLLFYSVGIGQISSEVPQNLSASRPQDRQFILSSKKLLLSDSGFYLCAWGGTNYGYTFGSGTRLTVV.

This clone has only a few counts. V gene TRBV5-5 combines with J gene TRBJ2-7; D is unclear. The germline V gene has CDR1 SGHKS and CDR2 YYEKEE (reference sequence). V lost 0 bases and J lost 2, with 12 bases in between. This CDR3 region has 15 residues. The CDR3 protein is CASSLAPGQTYEQYF. The CDR3 nucleotides are TGTGCCAGCAGCTTGGCGCCGGGCCAGACCTACGAGCAGTACTTC.

In its sample, this clone was seen many times. The rearrangement joins TRBV27 to TRBJ2-7; possible D gene TRBD2, 6 bases. V shed 5 bases and J shed 6 bases, with 11 bases lying between them. The germline gives CDR1 MNHEY, CDR2 SMNVEV (reference sequence). CDR3 length equals 12 residues. The CDR3 protein is CASSPVGGEQYF. DNA of the CDR3: TGTGCCAGCAGTCCCGTGGGGGGCGAGCAGTACTTC.

The J gene is TRBJ2-7, the V gene TRBV11-2, with D possibly matching TRBD1 (5 bases). Trimming took off 7 bases at V and 5 bases at J, with 18 bases between the two ends. The CDR3 is made up of 14 amino acids. Germline V gene lookup returns CDR1 SGHAT and CDR2 FQNNGV. CDR3 in amino acids: CASTQNQGIHEQYF. The DNA of the CDR3 is TGTGCCAGCACTCAAAATCAGGGAATCCACGAGCAGTACTTC.

The chain has TRBV6-6 and TRBJ2-5; D remains unclear. The CDR3 runs 14 residues. V dropped 1 base and J dropped 2 bases, with 8 bases sitting between them. Per the germline V gene, CDR1 is MNHNY and CDR2 is SVGAGI (reference sequence). The CDR3 spells CASSYLNQQETQYF. The CDR3 DNA is TGTGCCAGCAGTTACTTGAACCAACAAGAGACCCAGTACTTC.

This chain uses TRBV7-8 with TRBJ2-3, with D maybe TRBD1 (6 bases). Germline CDR1 reads SGHVS; CDR2 reads FQNEAQ. V lost 1 base, J lost 6 bases, and 8 bases lay in between. The CDR3 runs 13 residues. The CDR3 protein is CASSLGGRDTQYF. The CDR3 nucleotides read TGTGCCAGCAGCTTAGGGGGGCGGGATACGCAGTATTTT.